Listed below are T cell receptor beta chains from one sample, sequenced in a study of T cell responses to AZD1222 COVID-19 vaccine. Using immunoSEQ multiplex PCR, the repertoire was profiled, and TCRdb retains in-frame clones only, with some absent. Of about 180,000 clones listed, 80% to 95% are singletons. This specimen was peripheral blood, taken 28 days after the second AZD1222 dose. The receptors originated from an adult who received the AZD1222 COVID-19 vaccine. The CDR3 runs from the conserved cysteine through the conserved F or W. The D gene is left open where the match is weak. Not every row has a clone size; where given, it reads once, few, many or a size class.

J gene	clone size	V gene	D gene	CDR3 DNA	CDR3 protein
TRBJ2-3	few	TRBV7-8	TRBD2	TGTGCCAGCAGCTCCATAGCGGGGGGGCGACCAGATACGCAGTATTTT	CASSSIAGGRPDTQYF
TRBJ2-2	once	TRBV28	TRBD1	TGTGCCAGCAGAGACGGACAGGGGAACACCGGGGAGCTGTTTTTT	CASRDGQGNTGELFF
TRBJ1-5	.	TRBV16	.	TGTGCCAGCAGCCAGAGTGGTCAGCCCCAGCATTTT	CASSQSGQPQHF
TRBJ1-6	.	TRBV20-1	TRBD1	TGCAGTGCTAGTAGCGACAGGGGGTTGTGGTATAATTCACCCCTCCACTTT	CSASSDRGLWYNSPLHF
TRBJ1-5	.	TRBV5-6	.	TGTGCCAGCAGCTCCACACCTTATCAGCCCCAGCATTTT	CASSSTPYQPQHF
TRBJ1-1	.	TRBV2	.	TGTGCCAGCAGTGAAGTGAGACCAGTAACTGAAGCTTTCTTT	CASSEVRPVTEAFF
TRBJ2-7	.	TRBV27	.	TGTGCCAGCAGTTTAAACCCAGGATCGGTCTACGAGCAGTACTTC	CASSLNPGSVYEQYF
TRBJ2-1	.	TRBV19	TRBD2	TGTGCCAGTAGTACTAGCGGGCCGCGGGCTGAGCAGTTCTTC	CASSTSGPRAEQFF
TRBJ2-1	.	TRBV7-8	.	TGTGCCAGCAGCACACTCCTGTCCGTCAATGAGCAGTTCTTC	CASSTLLSVNEQFF
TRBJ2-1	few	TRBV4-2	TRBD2	TGTGCCAGCAGCCCCGGGGGGACTAGCGGGAGTATCAATGAGCAGTTCTTC	CASSPGGTSGSINEQFF
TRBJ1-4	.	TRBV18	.	TGTGCCAGCTCACCACCTTCCGGACAAGCTAATGAAAAACTGTTTTTT	CASSPPSGQANEKLFF
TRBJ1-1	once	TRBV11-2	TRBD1	TGTGCCAGCAGCTTAGATACGGAAGGGACAGGGACTTTCTTT	CASSLDTEGTGTFF
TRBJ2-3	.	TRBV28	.	TGTGCCAGCAGTTTAAGCGCAGGGGCCACCACAGATACGCAGTATTTT	CASSLSAGATTDTQYF
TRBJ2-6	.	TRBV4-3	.	TGCGCCAGCAGCCAAGGGTTCAGGGACTCTGGGGCCAACGTCCTGACTTTC	CASSQGFRDSGANVLTF
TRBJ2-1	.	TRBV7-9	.	TGTGCCAGCAGCTTAGCTCCGACGCACAATGAGCAGTTCTTC	CASSLAPTHNEQFF
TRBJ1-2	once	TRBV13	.	TGTGCCAGCAGCCCTGGAATATCGGCGGATGGCTACACCTTC	CASSPGISADGYTF
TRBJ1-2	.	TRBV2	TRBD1	TGTGCCAGCAGTGAAGTTTGGACAGGGGTGGGCTACACCTTC	CASSEVWTGVGYTF
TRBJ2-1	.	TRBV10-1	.	TGCGCCAGCAGTGAGTCCCTGCCCGGCGCCTACAATGAGCAGTTCTTC	CASSESLPGAYNEQFF
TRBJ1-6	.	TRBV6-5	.	TGTGCCAGCAGTTACTCGTACGCAGATTCACCCCTCCACTTT	CASSYSYADSPLHF
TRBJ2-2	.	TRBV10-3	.	TGTGCCATCAGTGTAGTAGGTTGGGGTAACACCGGGGAGCTGTTTTTT	CAISVVGWGNTGELFF
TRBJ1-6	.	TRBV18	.	TGTGCCAGCTCACCCACCCTACAGGGTGATTCACCCCTCCACTTT	CASSPTLQGDSPLHF
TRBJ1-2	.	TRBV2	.	TGTGCCAGCAATATCGTACAGATCTCAGTGGGGGGCTACACCTTC	CASNIVQISVGGYTF
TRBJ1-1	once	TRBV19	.	TGTGCCAGTAGTATAGGGGGTTTTAAATGGGCTGAAGCTTTCTTT	CASSIGGFKWAEAFF
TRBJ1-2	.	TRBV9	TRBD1	TGTGCCAGCAGCGTAGTGGGACAGGGGGCCGGTGGCTACACCTTC	CASSVVGQGAGGYTF
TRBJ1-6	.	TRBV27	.	TGTGCCAGCAGTTTTCGAGGGCCTAATTCACCCCTCCACTTT	CASSFRGPNSPLHF
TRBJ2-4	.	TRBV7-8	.	TGTGCCAGCAGCTTAACGGAGGAGTTAGCCAAAAACATTCAGTACTTC	CASSLTEELAKNIQYF
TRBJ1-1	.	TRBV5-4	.	TGTGCCAGCAGCCAACCGACGGGGAACACTGAAGCTTTCTTT	CASSQPTGNTEAFF
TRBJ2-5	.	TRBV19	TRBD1	TGTGCCAGTAGTATAACAGGGGACCAAGAGACCCAGTACTTC	CASSITGDQETQYF
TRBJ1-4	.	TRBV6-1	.	TGTGCCAGCAGTGACCATACCGCAGGGGTAAGAGGAACTAATGAAAAACTGTTTTTT	CASSDHTAGVRGTNEKLFF
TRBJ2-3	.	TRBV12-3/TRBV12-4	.	TGTGCCAGCAGGAGATGGGGTGGGGATACGCAGTATTTT	CASRRWGGDTQYF
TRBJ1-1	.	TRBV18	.	TGTGCCAGCTCACCAAGGCAGGAACTTTCTGAAGCTTTCTTT	CASSPRQELSEAFF
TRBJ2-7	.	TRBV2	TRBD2	TGTGCCAGCAGGGTGCGGGAGGCCTTCTACGAGCAGTACTTC	CASRVREAFYEQYF
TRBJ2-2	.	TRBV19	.	TGTGCCAGTAGTACCGGGACGGCTAACACCGGGGAGCTGTTTTTT	CASSTGTANTGELFF
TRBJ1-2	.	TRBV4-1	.	TGCGCCAGCAGCCAGAGGGACAAGATGGGCTACACCTTC	CASSQRDKMGYTF
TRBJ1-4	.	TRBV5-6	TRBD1	TGTGCCAGCAGCCGCCGGGGACAGGGGAATGAAAAACTGTTTTTT	CASSRRGQGNEKLFF
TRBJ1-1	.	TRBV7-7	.	TGTGCCAGCAGCTTAGGAGGGTCTAACACTGAAGCTTTCTTT	CASSLGGSNTEAFF
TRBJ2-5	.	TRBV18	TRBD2	TGTGCCAGCTCGTTTCTTGGCGGGGGTCAAGAGACCCAGTACTTC	CASSFLGGGQETQYF
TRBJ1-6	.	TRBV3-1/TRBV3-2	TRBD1	TGTGCCAGCAGCCAGCGGAACAGGGGCGGTTCACCCCTCCACTTT	CASSQRNRGGSPLHF
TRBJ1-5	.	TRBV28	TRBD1	TGTGCCAGCAGTTTCAAGTGGCAGGGGGCGAGTCAGCCCCAGCATTTT	CASSFKWQGASQPQHF
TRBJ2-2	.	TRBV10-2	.	TGCGCCAGCCTCGCCTCGGGGGGCCCAAACACCGGGGAGCTGTTTTTT	CASLASGGPNTGELFF
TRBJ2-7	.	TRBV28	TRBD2	TGTGCCAGCAGTCCCAGACCGGGACTAGCGGGAGTTGGTTGGTTCTACGAGCAGTACTTC	CASSPRPGLAGVGWFYEQYF
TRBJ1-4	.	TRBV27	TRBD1	TGTGCCAGCAGGTATACAGGGGGAGCAACTAATGAAAAACTGTTTTTT	CASRYTGGATNEKLFF
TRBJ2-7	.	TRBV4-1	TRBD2	TGCGCCAGCAGCGGAAACAAGCGGGGGGGACTGGGCGAGCAGTACTTC	CASSGNKRGGLGEQYF
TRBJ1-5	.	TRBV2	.	TGTGCCAGCAGTGAATTAGGACAGAATCAGCCCCAGCATTTT	CASSELGQNQPQHF
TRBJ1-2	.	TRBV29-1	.	TGCAGCGTTGAAGGGCCGATTGGGGGCTACACCTTC	CSVEGPIGGYTF
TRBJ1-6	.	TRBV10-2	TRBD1	TGCGCCAGCAGTGAGCCCCGGACAGGATATAATTCACCCCTCCACTTT	CASSEPRTGYNSPLHF